The 10 T cell receptor beta chains below all came from one sample that was sequenced in a study of CD8+CD57+ T cells in acquired aplastic anemia (dated by TCRdb to the late 2010s). Sequenced using an Illumina HiSeq 2000. Genomic DNA served as template for TCR beta VDJ combination and CDR3 sequence profiling. TCRdb itself trimmed the public reads at Q25 with fastp, ran MiXCR and retained productive beta chains. Rows are combined by CDR3 protein, so each entry shows the most common genes and DNA. For this sample there are about 190,000 distinct CDR3 sequences; less than 70% appear just once. Jointly, the top ten make up 16% of the sample. Material for sequencing was sorted CD4+, CD8+, or CD8+CD57+ T cells (not recorded which) from PBMCs. The origin of the receptors is a human donor in good health, serving as a control.

On this clonotype: A much larger clonotype is one base distant, so this may be a read error. This sequence joins TRBV3-1 and TRBJ2-3; no clear D. Looked up from germline, CDR1 is LGHDT and CDR2 is YNNKEL (reference sequence). There are 12 residues in the CDR3. The V gene lost 2 bases and the J gene lost 6 bases, with 6 bases spanning the gap. CDR3 region: CASSQIEDTQYF. The CDR3 DNA is TGTGCCAGCAGCCAAATCGAGGATACGCAGTATTTT.

This chain links TRBV19 with TRBJ1-3; 7 bases line up with TRBD1. This CDR3 is built from 15 residues. Germline assignment: CDR1 LNHDA and CDR2 SQIVND (reference sequence). Trimming at V came to 3 bases and at J to 3 bases, leaving 5 bases not matched to a gene. The CDR3 DNA sequence: TGTGCCAGTAGTATTACAGGGGTCAGTGGAAACACCATATATTTT. Its translation is CASSITGVSGNTIYF. Looking up the rest from reference TRBV19 and TRBJ1-3 gives the full variable domain: DGGITQSPKYLFRKEGQNVTLSCEQNLNHDAMYWYRQDPGQGLRLIYYSQIVNDFQKGDIAEGYSVSREKKESFPLTVTSAQKNPTAFYLCASSITGVSGNTIYFGEGSWLTVV.

This clonotype was detected ten times or more. The V call is TRBV29-1, the J call TRBJ2-2, with TRBD2 as a possible D gene (6 bases). Trimming pared 7 bases from V and 4 bases from J, leaving 13 bases between. CDR3 size: 13 residues. Germline V gene sequence: CDR1 SQVTM, CDR2 ANQGSEA. The CDR3 DNA sequence: TGCAGCGGACGGAGGGGAGGCACCGGGGAGCTGTTTTTT. It is translated as CSGRRGGTGELFF.

V usage is TRBV20-1 and J usage is TRBJ2-7; no definite D call. V was shortened by 5 bases and J by 6 bases, with 23 bases between the two germline ends. This CDR3 contains 15 residues. CDR1 DFQATT and CDR2 SNEGSKA come from the germline V gene (reference sequence). The CDR3 DNA reads TGCAGTGCTCGAATTAAGGGCCTTTCGGTATTCGAGCAGTACTTC. This translates into CSARIKGLSVFEQYF.

CDR3 loop: CASSQGAHEQYF. In DNA form, the CDR3 reads TGTGCCAGCAGTCAGGGGGCACACGAGCAGTACTTC. The rearrangement links TRBV2 to TRBJ2-7; 8 bases line up with TRBD1. Germline V gives CDR1 SNHLY, CDR2 FYNNEI. After removal of 5 bases from V and 5 bases from J, the junction contained 2 bases not matched to a gene. This CDR3 has 12 amino acids.

This clonotype was counted many times. The chain is built from TRBV6-2 or TRBV6-3 and TRBJ2-7; possibly TRBD2 for D (7 bases). The CDR3 has 14 residues. From germline, CDR1 is MNHEY and CDR2 SVGEGT. The V gene lost 4 bases and the J gene lost 6 bases, with 16 bases spanning the gap. CDR3 sequence (DNA): TGTGCCAGCAGTTTCTGGGGGGGGGCCGGCGAGCAGTACTTC. It encodes CASSFWGGAGEQYF.

This clonotype was found a few times. The rearrangement links TRBV27 to TRBJ1-5, with 8 bases aligning to TRBD1. The V gene's germline CDR1 is MNHEY and CDR2 SMNVEV (reference sequence). CDR3 size: 17 residues. V gave up 11 bases and J gave up 6 bases; unmatched junction bases: 21. The CDR3 nucleotides read TGTGCCGTCGGGAACGGCCGCGGACAGGGAGGTGGTCAGCCCCAGCATTTT. Encoded protein: CAVGNGRGQGGGQPQHF.

V and J are TRBV7-9 and TRBJ2-7; perhaps TRBD1 as D (5 bases). This CDR3 is built from 12 residues. V lost 1 base and J 9 bases, leaving 10 bases between the germline ends. Germline loops: CDR1 SEHNR, CDR2 FQNEAQ (reference sequence). The CDR3 nucleotides are TGTGCCAGCAGCTTAGTAGGGCAGGGGCAGTACTTC. It translates to CASSLVGQGQYF.

The chain combines TRBV9 with TRBJ1-2; the D gene is possibly TRBD1 (5 bases). The germline V gene has CDR1 SGDLS and CDR2 YYNGEE. V lost 4 bases and J lost 14, with 15 bases in between. This CDR3 is built from 11 residues. Here the CDR3 DNA reads TGTGCCAGCAGCCCAAGGGACGGTGAAACCTTC. This encodes CASSPRDGETF.

As DNA, the CDR3 is TGCGCCAGCAGCTTGGAGGGTGCCAGGGGGCTGTTTTTT. Translated: CASSLEGARGLFF. This rearrangement joins TRBV5-1 to TRBJ2-2; TRBD1 is a possible D gene (6 bases). Trimming stripped 0 bases from V and 13 bases from J, with 13 bases between. This CDR3 comprises 13 residues. Germline CDR1 is SGHRS and CDR2 is YFSETQ.